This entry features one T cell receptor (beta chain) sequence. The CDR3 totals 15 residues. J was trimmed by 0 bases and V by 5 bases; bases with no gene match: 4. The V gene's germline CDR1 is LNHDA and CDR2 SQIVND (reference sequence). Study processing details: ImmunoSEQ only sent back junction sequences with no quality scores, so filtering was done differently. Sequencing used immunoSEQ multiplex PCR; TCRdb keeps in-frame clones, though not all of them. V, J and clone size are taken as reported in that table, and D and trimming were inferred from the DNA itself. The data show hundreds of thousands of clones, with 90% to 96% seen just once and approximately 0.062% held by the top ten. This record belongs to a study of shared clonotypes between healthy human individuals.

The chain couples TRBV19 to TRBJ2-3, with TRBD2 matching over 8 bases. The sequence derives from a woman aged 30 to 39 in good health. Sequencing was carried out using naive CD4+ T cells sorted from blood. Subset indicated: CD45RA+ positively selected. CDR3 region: CASSLASGSTDTQYF. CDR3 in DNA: TGTGCCAGTAGTTTGGCTAGCGGGAGCACAGATACGCAGTATTTT.